The clone carrying this T cell receptor (beta chain) was detected many times. This specimen belongs to a study of patients and donors after allogeneic stem cell transplantation. TCRdb re-called the RT-PCR reads with MiXCR, one entry per CDR3 protein. This sample carries 9,000 to 15,000 distinct CDR3 sequences, roughly a quarter of them seen once, and the ten largest clones take approximately 51%. Trimming removed 1 base from V and 0 bases from J, with 7 bases in between. The CDR3 runs to 15 residues. CDR1 LGHDT and CDR2 YNNKEL come from the germline V gene (reference sequence). Input material: blood, either unsorted or a sorted T cell fraction (not recorded which). The chain recombines TRBV3-1 with TRBJ1-5; D not certain. The sequence was collected from a human donor who was either an allogeneic HSCT recipient or a stem cell or donor lymphocyte infusion donor (not recorded which). It is not recorded whose cells these are; they may come from a transplant donor. This chain's CDR3 is CASSQGHFSNQPQHF. CDR3 in DNA: TGTGCCAGCAGCCAAGGACACTTTAGCAATCAGCCCCAGCATTTT.